This T cell receptor beta chain was recorded in a study of blood T cells in healthy people across ages. Overall study context: Template switching picked up about one barcoded beta molecule for each two T cells. Findings of the study overall: Changes in expanded clonotypes were possibly confounded, as the CMV status of donors was unknown.

Concerning this clonotype itself: Its specificity is not known.

For the second PCR, which ran for about 7 to 11 cycles, a sample-barcoded 5' primer and a J-beta primer mix were used. All samples yielded 3 million or more CDR3-containing paired-end reads. TCRdb independently ran MiXCR on the 5' RACE reads; one entry per CDR3 protein. The data hold around 800,000 distinct CDR3 sequences, with 50% to 65% observed a single time. Trimming removed 5 bases at V and 5 bases at J, with 19 bases between. Germline assignment: CDR1 SEHNR and CDR2 FQNEAQ (reference sequence). The CDR3 loop spans 16 amino acids. Extraction yielded at least 5 micrograms of total RNA per sample. V usage is TRBV7-9 and J usage is TRBJ2-1, with D possibly TRBD2 on 5 matching bases. The source is a man of 80 years or more in good health. Sequencing input: blood. The CDR3 region is CASSHWALSSDNEQFF. CDR3 nucleotides: TGTGCCAGCAGCCATTGGGCCCTCAGTAGCGACAATGAGCAGTTCTTC.